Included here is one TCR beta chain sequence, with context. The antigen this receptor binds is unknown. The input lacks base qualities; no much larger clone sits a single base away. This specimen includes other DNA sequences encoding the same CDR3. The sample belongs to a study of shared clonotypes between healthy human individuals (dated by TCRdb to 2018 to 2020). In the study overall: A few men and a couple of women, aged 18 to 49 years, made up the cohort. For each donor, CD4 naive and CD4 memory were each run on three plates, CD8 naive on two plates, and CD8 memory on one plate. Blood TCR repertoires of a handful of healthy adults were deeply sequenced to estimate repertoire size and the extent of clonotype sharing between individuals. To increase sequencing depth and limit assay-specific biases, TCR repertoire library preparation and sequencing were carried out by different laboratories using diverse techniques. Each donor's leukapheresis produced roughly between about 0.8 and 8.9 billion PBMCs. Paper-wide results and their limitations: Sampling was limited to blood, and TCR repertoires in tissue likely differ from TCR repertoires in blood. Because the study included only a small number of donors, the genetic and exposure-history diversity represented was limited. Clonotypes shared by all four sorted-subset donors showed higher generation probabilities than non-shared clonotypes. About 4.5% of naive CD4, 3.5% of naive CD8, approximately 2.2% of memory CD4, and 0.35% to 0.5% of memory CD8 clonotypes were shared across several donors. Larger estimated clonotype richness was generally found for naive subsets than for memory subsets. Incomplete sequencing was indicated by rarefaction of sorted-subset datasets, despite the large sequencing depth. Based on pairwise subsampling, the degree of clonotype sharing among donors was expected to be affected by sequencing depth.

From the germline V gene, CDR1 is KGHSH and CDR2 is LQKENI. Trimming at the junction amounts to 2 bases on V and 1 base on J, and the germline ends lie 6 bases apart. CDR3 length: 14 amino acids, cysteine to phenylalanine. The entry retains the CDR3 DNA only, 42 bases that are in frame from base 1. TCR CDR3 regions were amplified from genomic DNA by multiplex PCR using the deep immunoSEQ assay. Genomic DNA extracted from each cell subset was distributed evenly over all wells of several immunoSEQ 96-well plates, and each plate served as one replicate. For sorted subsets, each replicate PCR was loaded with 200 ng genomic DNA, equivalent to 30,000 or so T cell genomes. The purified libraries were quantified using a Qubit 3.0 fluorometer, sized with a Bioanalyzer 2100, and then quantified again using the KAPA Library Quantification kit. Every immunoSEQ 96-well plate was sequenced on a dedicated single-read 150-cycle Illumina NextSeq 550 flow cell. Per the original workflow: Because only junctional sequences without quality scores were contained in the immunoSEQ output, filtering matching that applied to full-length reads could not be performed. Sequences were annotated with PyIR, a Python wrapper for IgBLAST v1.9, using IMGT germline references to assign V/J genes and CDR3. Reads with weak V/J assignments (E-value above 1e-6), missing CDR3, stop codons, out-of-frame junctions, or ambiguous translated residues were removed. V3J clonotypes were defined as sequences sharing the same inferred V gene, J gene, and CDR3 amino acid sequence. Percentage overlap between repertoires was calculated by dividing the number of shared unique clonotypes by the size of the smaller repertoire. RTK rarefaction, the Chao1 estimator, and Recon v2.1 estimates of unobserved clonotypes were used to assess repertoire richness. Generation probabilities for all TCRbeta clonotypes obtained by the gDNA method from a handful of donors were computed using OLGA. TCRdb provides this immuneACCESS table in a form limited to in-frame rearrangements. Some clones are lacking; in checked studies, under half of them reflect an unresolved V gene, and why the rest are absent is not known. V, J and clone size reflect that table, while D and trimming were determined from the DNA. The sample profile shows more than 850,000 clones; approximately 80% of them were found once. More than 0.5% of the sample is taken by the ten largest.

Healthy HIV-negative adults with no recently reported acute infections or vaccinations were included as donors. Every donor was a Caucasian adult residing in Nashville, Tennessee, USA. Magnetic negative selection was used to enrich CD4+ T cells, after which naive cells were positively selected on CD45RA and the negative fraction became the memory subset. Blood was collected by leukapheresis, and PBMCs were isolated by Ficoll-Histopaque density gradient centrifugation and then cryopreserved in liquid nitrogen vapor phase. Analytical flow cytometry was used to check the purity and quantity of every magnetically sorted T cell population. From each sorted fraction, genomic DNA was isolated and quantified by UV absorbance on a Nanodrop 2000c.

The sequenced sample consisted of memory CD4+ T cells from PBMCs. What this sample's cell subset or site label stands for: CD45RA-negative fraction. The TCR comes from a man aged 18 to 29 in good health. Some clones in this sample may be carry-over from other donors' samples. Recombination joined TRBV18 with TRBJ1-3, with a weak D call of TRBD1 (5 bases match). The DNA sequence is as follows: TGTGCCAGCTCACCAGACAGATCTGGAAACACCATATATTTT. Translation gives CASSPDRSGNTIYF. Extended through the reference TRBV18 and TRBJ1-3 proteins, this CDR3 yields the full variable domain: NAGVMQNPRHLVRRRGQEARLRCSPMKGHSHVYWYRQLPEEGLKFMVYLQKENIIDESGMPKERFSAEFPKEGPSILRIQQVVRGDSAAYFCASSPDRSGNTIYFGEGSWLTVV.